This T cell receptor (beta chain) was identified in a study of shared T cell receptors in the human thymus. The CDR3 consists of 15 residues. V was pared by 3 bases and J by 10 bases, with 19 bases between. Germline-derived CDR1 and CDR2 are MGHDK and SYGVNS. The table came from immunoSEQ multiplex PCR; TCRdb's copy has only in-frame clones and leaves some out. The sample consists of over 650,000 clones, 70% to 90% of them appearing once. These sequences were also reported in another study, on human thymus T cells. That source notes: Each of the donors was a healthy Finnish infant who was undergoing open corrective cardiac surgery for congenital heart defects. Thymic resections from corrective heart surgery supplied the tissue. Thymic as well as blood repertoires seemed to favor certain V and J genes unevenly.

This sequence was found in a boy under two years old with a congenital heart defect. Input material: thymocytes. The chain is built from TRBV25-1 and TRBJ1-5; D is perhaps TRBD1 (6 bases). CDR3 in DNA: TGTGCCAGCAGTGATGGACAGCGTATTCTCACCCCCCAGCATTTT. Protein: CASSDGQRILTPQHF.